A selection of T cell receptor beta chains follows, all from one sample in a study of blood T cell repertoires in COVID-19. Measured with immunoSEQ multiplex PCR; TCRdb has only the in-frame clones, and not every one. This table has 450,000 or so clones, around 90% appearing once. The sample was peripheral blood. These receptors were taken from a man aged 18 to 35 with COVID-19, enrolled during active disease. Both conserved end residues are part of each CDR3. A D gene is named only where the DNA matches it firmly. Expanded clones get a size class; other rows say once, few or many, or leave the size out.

j_call v_call clone_size d_call cdr3_aa cdr3_nt
TRBJ1-1 TRBV18 - - CASSPDSSNTEAFF TGTGCCAGCTCACCGGACAGTTCGAACACTGAAGCTTTCTTT
TRBJ1-2 TRBV6-5 - TRBD1 CASSRDGTGGYTF TGTGCCAGCAGCCGAGATGGGACAGGAGGGTACACCTTC
TRBJ1-1 TRBV5-8 - TRBD1 CASSLEGQGTEAFF TGTGCCAGCAGCTTGGAGGGACAGGGTACTGAAGCTTTCTTT
TRBJ2-1 TRBV6-4 - - CASSMIPTGSYNEQFF TGTGCCAGCAGTATGATACCGACAGGCTCCTACAATGAGCAGTTCTTC
TRBJ1-2 TRBV18 - TRBD1 CASSPGTGGHGYTF TGTGCCAGCTCACCAGGGACAGGGGGACATGGCTACACCTTC
TRBJ2-2 TRBV5-1 - - CASSLSTTTGELFF TGCGCCAGCAGCTTGAGCACGACTACCGGGGAGCTGTTTTTT
TRBJ2-1 TRBV19 - - CASSIGGPGNEQFF TGTGCCAGTAGTATCGGGGGGCCGGGCAATGAGCAGTTCTTC
TRBJ2-7 TRBV11-3 - TRBD2 CASSLGTRGYEQYF TGTGCCAGCAGCTTAGGGACTAGAGGGTACGAGCAGTACTTC
TRBJ2-7 TRBV18 - TRBD2 CASSPTSGSKYEQYF TGTGCCAGCTCACCGACTAGCGGGAGCAAATACGAGCAGTACTTC
TRBJ2-5 TRBV5-4 - TRBD1 CASSFQGAARETQYF TGTGCCAGCAGCTTTCAGGGGGCTGCGAGAGAGACCCAGTACTTC
TRBJ2-5 TRBV29-1 few - CSVEEPGVRETQYF TGCAGCGTTGAAGAGCCCGGGGTCCGAGAGACCCAGTACTTC
TRBJ1-1 TRBV11-3 - TRBD1 CASSVEGADTEAFF TGTGCCAGCAGCGTGGAGGGGGCTGACACTGAAGCTTTCTTT
TRBJ2-2 TRBV7-9 few TRBD2 CASSLSGGPTGELFF TGTGCCAGCAGCTTATCGGGAGGGCCCACCGGGGAGCTGTTTTTT
TRBJ1-3 TRBV14 - - CASSQNRAGLGNTIYF TGTGCCAGCAGCCAAAACAGGGCGGGCCTCGGAAACACCATATATTTT
TRBJ2-7 TRBV11-2 - TRBD2 CASSLDRTSGRGYEQYF TGTGCCAGCAGCTTAGATAGGACTAGCGGGAGAGGATACGAGCAGTACTTC
TRBJ2-1 TRBV15 - - CATSRKNPDLSNEQFF TGTGCCACCAGCCGCAAAAATCCGGACTTAAGCAATGAGCAGTTCTTC
TRBJ2-5 TRBV5-1 - TRBD2 CASQAGGKETQYF TGCGCCAGTCAAGCGGGGGGGAAAGAGACCCAGTACTTC
TRBJ2-7 TRBV19 - - CASKLRSSYEQYF TGTGCCAGTAAATTGAGGAGCTCCTACGAGCAGTACTTC
TRBJ1-2 TRBV19 - - CASRPGTLPYGYTF TGTGCCAGTAGACCCGGGACTCTGCCCTATGGCTACACCTTC
TRBJ2-1 TRBV7-9 - TRBD1 CASSLDWRTGKFF TGTGCCAGCAGCTTAGACTGGAGGACAGGGAAGTTCTTC
TRBJ2-5 TRBV18 - - CASSPTGTGETQYF TGTGCCAGCTCACCAACAGGGACGGGAGAGACCCAGTACTTC
TRBJ1-1 TRBV5-1 - - CASSAQQGNTEAFF TGCGCCAGCAGCGCCCAACAGGGGAACACTGAAGCTTTCTTT
TRBJ2-3 TRBV7-2 once - CASSLRVPVDTQYF TGTGCCAGCAGCCTCAGGGTTCCGGTTGATACGCAGTATTTT
TRBJ2-7 TRBV12-3/TRBV12-4 - - CASSPNRAYEQYF TGTGCCAGCAGTCCTAACAGGGCCTACGAGCAGTACTTC
TRBJ2-1 TRBV2 - TRBD2 CASRKGLAGTYEQFF TGTGCCAGCAGGAAAGGACTAGCGGGAACGTATGAGCAGTTCTTC
TRBJ1-1 TRBV12-3/TRBV12-4 - - CASSREGFEAFF TGTGCCAGCAGTCGTGAGGGTTTTGAAGCTTTCTTT
TRBJ2-7 TRBV7-6 - TRBD1 CASSSPRQGNPYEQYF TGTGCCAGCAGCTCCCCCCGACAGGGGAACCCTTACGAGCAGTACTTC
TRBJ2-3 TRBV6-4 - - CASSDSSALTDTQYF TGTGCCAGCAGTGATTCTAGCGCACTCACAGATACGCAGTATTTT
TRBJ2-7 TRBV7-9 - TRBD1 CASSLRDRFPYEQYF TGTGCCAGCAGCTTGCGGGACAGGTTTCCCTACGAGCAGTACTTC
TRBJ2-1 TRBV9 - - CASSPTGLPLDEQFF TGTGCCAGCAGCCCAACGGGACTCCCGCTGGATGAGCAGTTCTTC
TRBJ1-5 TRBV27 - TRBD1 CASSSTGGQPQHF TGTGCCAGCAGTTCGACAGGGGGGCAGCCCCAGCATTTT
TRBJ1-6 TRBV11-2 - - CASSPSAAGGSPLHF TGTGCCAGCAGCCCATCAGCCGCCGGCGGGTCACCCCTCCACTTT
TRBJ2-1 TRBV7-9 - TRBD2 CASSLEASGKWQFF TGTGCCAGCAGCTTAGAAGCTAGCGGGAAATGGCAGTTCTTC
TRBJ2-5 TRBV6-5 - - CASRSGKETQYF TGTGCCAGCAGGTCCGGGAAAGAGACCCAGTACTTC
TRBJ2-7 TRBV19 - TRBD2 CASSMLTSGTTYEQYF TGTGCCAGTAGTATGTTGACTAGCGGGACGACCTACGAGCAGTACTTC
TRBJ1-1 TRBV5-1 - - CASREGNTEAFF TGCGCCAGCAGGGAGGGTAACACTGAAGCTTTCTTT
TRBJ2-6 TRBV2 - - CASRYGGPPSGANVLTF TGTGCCAGCAGGTACGGAGGGCCCCCCTCTGGGGCCAACGTCCTGACTTTC
TRBJ2-7 TRBV5-6 - - CASSLGTGRYYEQYF TGTGCCAGCAGCTTGGGAACAGGGCGGTACTACGAGCAGTACTTC
TRBJ2-1 TRBV11-2 - - CASSLVGTQYNEQFF TGTGCCAGCAGCTTAGTCGGGACTCAGTACAATGAGCAGTTCTTC
TRBJ1-5 TRBV6-6 - - CASRQRGGNQPQHF TGTGCCAGCAGACAAAGGGGTGGCAATCAGCCCCAGCATTTT
TRBJ1-2 TRBV11-2 - - CASSFRQGVYYGYTF TGTGCCAGCAGCTTCCGTCAGGGTGTATACTATGGCTACACCTTC
TRBJ2-1 TRBV10-2 - - CASNLDSYNEQFF TGCGCCAGTAACTTAGACTCCTACAATGAGCAGTTCTTC
TRBJ1-4 TRBV12-3/TRBV12-4 - - CASSPSAEKLFF TGTGCCAGCAGTCCCTCAGCGGAAAAACTGTTTTTT
TRBJ1-1 TRBV2 - TRBD1 CASSEEGGVVTEAFF TGTGCCAGCAGTGAAGAAGGGGGCGTTGTGACTGAAGCTTTCTTT
TRBJ1-1 TRBV2 - - CASDRRNTEAFF TGTGCCAGCGACAGGAGGAACACTGAAGCTTTCTTT
TRBJ2-1 TRBV3-1/TRBV3-2 - - CASSHRLGSSYNEQFF TGTGCCAGCAGCCACCGGCTAGGGAGCTCCTACAATGAGCAGTTCTTC
TRBJ2-4 TRBV5-6 - TRBD2 CASSPKVAGGRHIQYF TGTGCCAGCAGCCCCAAGGTTGCGGGGGGGCGTCACATTCAGTACTTC
TRBJ1-5 TRBV4-2 - - CASSPKFPSNQPQHF TGTGCCAGCAGCCCCAAATTCCCTAGCAATCAGCCCCAGCATTTT
TRBJ1-4 TRBV29-1 - - CSVEVRSEKLFF TGCAGCGTTGAAGTCCGTAGTGAAAAACTGTTTTTT
TRBJ2-2 TRBV29-1 - - CSVRTSGVNTGELFF TGCAGCGTACGCACTAGTGGGGTCAACACCGGGGAGCTGTTTTTT
TRBJ1-1 TRBV5-6 - TRBD1 CASSPRTGSDTEAFF TGTGCCAGCAGCCCGCGGACAGGGTCCGACACTGAAGCTTTCTTT
TRBJ2-7 TRBV11-3 - - CASSPYDRSYEQYF TGTGCCAGCAGCCCCTACGACAGGTCCTACGAGCAGTACTTC
TRBJ1-5 TRBV19 - - CASSIGGEPVAQPQHF TGTGCCAGTAGTATCGGGGGGGAGCCCGTGGCACAGCCCCAGCATTTT
TRBJ1-5 TRBV4-1 - - CASSQAYEGGQPQHF TGCGCCAGCAGCCAAGCTTATGAGGGAGGTCAGCCCCAGCATTTT
TRBJ2-5 TRBV11-2 once - CASSLYQETQYF TGTGCCAGCAGTCTCTATCAAGAGACCCAGTACTTC
TRBJ1-1 TRBV5-4 few TRBD1 CASSGLGQDTEAFF TGTGCCAGCAGCGGCTTGGGACAGGACACTGAAGCTTTCTTT
TRBJ2-1 TRBV18 - - CASSPPKGVIGNEQFF TGTGCCAGCTCACCACCGAAGGGAGTTATCGGCAATGAGCAGTTCTTC
TRBJ1-3 TRBV5-1 - - CASLFSDSLDSGNTIYF TGCGCCAGCCTTTTTTCGGACAGCCTCGACTCTGGAAACACCATATATTTT
TRBJ1-2 TRBV27 - - CASSFGGQGGSYTF TGTGCCAGCAGTTTTGGAGGTCAGGGCGGGAGCTACACCTTC
TRBJ1-3 TRBV2 - - CASSRAGGSGNTIYF TGTGCCAGCAGTCGGGCGGGCGGCTCTGGAAACACCATATATTTT